These T cell receptor beta chains were read from a single sample in a study of blood T cell repertoires in COVID-19. Assay: immunoSEQ multiplex PCR; the TCRdb copy retains only in-frame clones and omits some. The sample has some 270,000 clones; around 81% are singletons. What was sequenced was PBMCs or T cells enriched from blood (not recorded which). These receptors all come from a man aged 50-59 years who had recovered from COVID-19. The CDR3 runs from the conserved cysteine through the conserved F or W. The D gene is left open where the match is weak. Rows give clone size only sometimes, using once, few, many, or a class for an expanded clone.

size	V	length	D	J	DNA	CDR3
.	TRBV18	12	.	TRBJ2-5	TGTGCCAGCTCGTTCGGAGACGAGGCCCAGTACTTC	CASSFGDEAQYF
.	TRBV11-2	14	TRBD1	TRBJ2-7	TGTGCCAGCAGCCCGGGACAGGGAGGCTACGAGCAGTACTTC	CASSPGQGGYEQYF
.	TRBV5-6	17	TRBD1	TRBJ1-1	TGTGCCAGCAGCCCTGGACAGGGTCCTCGCCTGAGCACTGAAGCTTTCTTT	CASSPGQGPRLSTEAFF
.	TRBV3-1/TRBV3-2	17	.	TRBJ1-6	TGTGCCAGCAGCCAAGAGAGAACGGCAGGGTCACATTCACCCCTCCACTTT	CASSQERTAGSHSPLHF
.	TRBV7-8	15	.	TRBJ1-4	TGTGCCAGCAGGCGCGTCAGGGCAACTAATGAAAAACTGTTTTTT	CASRRVRATNEKLFF
.	TRBV24-1	19	TRBD2	TRBJ2-1	TGTGCCACCAGTGTCAATGCGGCGGGAGGGCCGGTCTCCTACAATGAGCAGTTCTTC	CATSVNAAGGPVSYNEQFF
few	TRBV3-1/TRBV3-2	14	.	TRBJ1-6	TGTGCCAGCAGCCAAGGCGCTCCCAATTCACCCCTCCACTTT	CASSQGAPNSPLHF
.	TRBV5-1	16	TRBD2	TRBJ2-3	TGCGCCAGCAGCCAGCTATGGCGGGGGGGCTTAGATACGCAGTATTTT	CASSQLWRGGLDTQYF
.	TRBV7-2	18	TRBD2	TRBJ2-7	TGTGCCAGCAGCGCCACCATAGCGGGAGGGTTTAGCTCCTACGAGCAGTACTTC	CASSATIAGGFSSYEQYF
.	TRBV14	17	TRBD2	TRBJ2-5	TGTGCCAGCAGCCAAGGTCGCGGGAGAGACAGTAAAGAGACCCAGTACTTC	CASSQGRGRDSKETQYF
many	TRBV12-5	13	.	TRBJ1-1	TGTGCTAGTGGTCCCAGTGCGAACACTGAAGCTTTCTTT	CASGPSANTEAFF
.	TRBV18	13	TRBD1	TRBJ2-7	TGTGCCAGCGACCGGGACAGGGCAGGGGAGCAGTACTTC	CASDRDRAGEQYF
.	TRBV5-1	16	TRBD2	TRBJ2-2	TGCGCCAGCAGCGGGACTAGCGGGGGGATCACCGGGGAGCTGTTTTTT	CASSGTSGGITGELFF
.	TRBV7-2	14	TRBD2	TRBJ2-1	TGTGCCAGCACCCGGCGGGAGGGTAACAATGAGCAGTTCTTC	CASTRREGNNEQFF
.	TRBV6-4	11	.	TRBJ1-1	TGTGCCAGCTATTTTGCAGGTGTGGCTTTCTTT	CASYFAGVAFF
.	TRBV6-6	13	.	TRBJ1-2	TGTGCCAGCAGTACACGACAGGTCTCTGGCTACACCTTC	CASSTRQVSGYTF
.	TRBV7-2	15	TRBD1	TRBJ2-1	TGTGCCAGCAACCCCCCGGGACAGGGGAAAGCCGAGCAGTTCTTC	CASNPPGQGKAEQFF
.	TRBV7-9	13	TRBD2	TRBJ2-7	TGTGCCAGCAGCTCGGGCGGGAGCCACGAGCAGTACTTC	CASSSGGSHEQYF
.	TRBV19	13	TRBD1	TRBJ2-3	TGTGCCAGTAGTGCGGACAGGGCAGATACGCAGTATTTT	CASSADRADTQYF
.	TRBV6-5	15	.	TRBJ2-1	TGTGCCAGCACCTATAGGGGGTTCTCCTACAATGAGCAGTTCTTC	CASTYRGFSYNEQFF
.	TRBV27	14	TRBD1	TRBJ1-2	TGTGCCAGCAGTTTATCGGGACAGGCGTATGGCTACACCTTC	CASSLSGQAYGYTF
.	TRBV14	14	.	TRBJ1-2	TGTGCCAGCAGCCAAGTAGGGGAAGACTATGGCTACACCTTC	CASSQVGEDYGYTF
.	TRBV4-1	15	.	TRBJ1-4	TGCGCCAGCAGCCAAGAGGGGAGGCGGTTAGAAAAACTGTTTTTT	CASSQEGRRLEKLFF
.	TRBV3-1/TRBV3-2	15	TRBD1	TRBJ2-5	TGTGCCAGCAGGCGTACGACAGGGTTACAAGAGACCCAGTACTTC	CASRRTTGLQETQYF
.	TRBV3-1/TRBV3-2	15	TRBD2	TRBJ2-3	TGTGCCAGCAGCCAGATAGCGGGGGGGCGGGATACGCAGTATTTT	CASSQIAGGRDTQYF
.	TRBV9	15	TRBD1	TRBJ2-7	TGTGCCAGCAGCCGAGGACAGGGGGGTTCCTACGAGCAGTACTTC	CASSRGQGGSYEQYF
.	TRBV3-1/TRBV3-2	12	.	TRBJ1-1	TGTGCCAGCAGCCAAGTAACAGAGGAAGCTTTCTTT	CASSQVTEEAFF
.	TRBV19	12	TRBD2	TRBJ2-7	TGTGCCAGTAGGACTAGCGGCTACGAGCAGTACTTC	CASRTSGYEQYF
.	TRBV5-1	15	.	TRBJ2-3	TGCGCCAGCAGCTTGCTCGGGATTGGGGCAGATACGCAGTATTTT	CASSLLGIGADTQYF
.	TRBV10-2	15	TRBD1	TRBJ2-7	TGCGCCAGCAGTGGACAGGGGACTTCCCTCTACGAGCAGTACTTC	CASSGQGTSLYEQYF
.	TRBV18	14	.	TRBJ2-7	TGTGCCAGCTCACCAGGGCAGCCGGGGAGGGAGCAGTACTTC	CASSPGQPGREQYF
.	TRBV5-4	13	.	TRBJ1-2	TGTGCCAGCAGCTTCACGGGGAACTATGGCTACACCTTC	CASSFTGNYGYTF
.	TRBV28	15	TRBD1	TRBJ2-7	TGTGCCAGCAGTCGGGGACAGGTAGGCTCCTACGAGCAGTACTTC	CASSRGQVGSYEQYF
.	TRBV15	11	.	TRBJ1-1	TGTGCCACCAGCAGAGGCGTTGAAGCTTTCTTT	CATSRGVEAFF
.	TRBV27	15	TRBD2	TRBJ2-1	TGTGCCAGCAGGACTAGCGGGGGGCCGCGGCGTGAGCAGTTCTTC	CASRTSGGPRREQFF
.	TRBV18	16	TRBD2	TRBJ2-1	TGTGCCAGCTCACCAGAGAAGCGGGAGCTCTACAATGAGCAGTTCTTC	CASSPEKRELYNEQFF
.	TRBV7-9	13	.	TRBJ2-5	TGTGCCAGCAGCTTTTCGCACGACTCCCCCTTCAACTTC	CASSFSHDSPFNF
.	TRBV14	15	.	TRBJ1-3	TGTGCCAGCAGCCAAGATAGGGGACACAGAAACACCATATATTTT	CASSQDRGHRNTIYF
.	TRBV29-1	16	TRBD1	TRBJ2-3	TGCAGCGTTGGTCTTCTTCCGGGACAGGGAGGGGAGACGCAGTATTTT	CSVGLLPGQGGETQYF
.	TRBV18	13	.	TRBJ2-5	TGTGCCAGCTCACCACGCGGGGAAGAGACCCAGTACTTC	CASSPRGEETQYF
once	TRBV27	14	TRBD1	TRBJ1-5	TGTGCCAGCAGGGGACAGGGTAGCAATCAGCCCCAGCATTTT	CASRGQGSNQPQHF
.	TRBV6-5	15	.	TRBJ2-7	TGTGCCAGCAGTTACGTGCAGGGGAGCTCCTACGAGCAGTACTTC	CASSYVQGSSYEQYF
.	TRBV11-2	14	TRBD1	TRBJ2-7	TGTGCCAGCAGGGCCGGGACAGTCTCCTACGAGCAGTACTTC	CASRAGTVSYEQYF
few	TRBV6-2/TRBV6-3	18	TRBD1	TRBJ2-3	TGTGCCAGCAGTTTCAATTCCCAGGACAGGGTAAACACAGATACGCAGTATTTT	CASSFNSQDRVNTDTQYF
.	TRBV5-1	14	.	TRBJ1-2	TGCGCCAGCAGCTTCCGGGAAGTTAACTATGGCTACACCTTC	CASSFREVNYGYTF
.	TRBV20-1	12	.	TRBJ1-2	TGCAGTGCTAGTGGCGGTAACTATGGCTACACCTTC	CSASGGNYGYTF
.	TRBV4-1	16	.	TRBJ1-4	TGCGCCAGCAGCCAAAGGTCGACACGAGATAATGAAAAACTGTTTTTT	CASSQRSTRDNEKLFF
.	TRBV11-1	14	TRBD1	TRBJ1-1	TGTGCCAGCAGCTTGGGGACAGGGAACACTGAAGCTTTCTTT	CASSLGTGNTEAFF
once	TRBV7-8	15	.	TRBJ1-6	TGTGCCAGCAGCTTCAGGGGCACTAGAAATTCACCCCTCCACTTT	CASSFRGTRNSPLHF
few	TRBV9	16	TRBD1	TRBJ1-1	TGTGCCAGCAGCGTAGAACCCCAGGGGGTTAACACTGAAGCTTTCTTT	CASSVEPQGVNTEAFF